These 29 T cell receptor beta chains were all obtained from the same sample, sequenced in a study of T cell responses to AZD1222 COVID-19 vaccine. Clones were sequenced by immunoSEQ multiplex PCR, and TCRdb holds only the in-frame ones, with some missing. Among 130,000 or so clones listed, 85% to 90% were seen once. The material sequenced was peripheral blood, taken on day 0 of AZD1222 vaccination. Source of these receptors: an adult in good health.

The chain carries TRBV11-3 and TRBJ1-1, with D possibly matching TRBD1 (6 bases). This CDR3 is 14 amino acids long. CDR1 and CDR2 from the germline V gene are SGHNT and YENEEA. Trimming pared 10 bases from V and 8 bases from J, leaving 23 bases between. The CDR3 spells CAKTRGRQEKEAFF. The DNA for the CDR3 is TGTGCCAAGACCAGGGGCCGGCAAGAAAAAGAAGCTTTCTTT.

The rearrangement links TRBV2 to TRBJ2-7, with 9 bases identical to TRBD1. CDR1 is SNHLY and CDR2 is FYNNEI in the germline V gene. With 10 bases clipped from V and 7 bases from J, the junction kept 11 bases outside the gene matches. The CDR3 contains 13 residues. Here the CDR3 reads CATLTQGAREQYF. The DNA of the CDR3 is TGTGCCACCTTGACACAGGGGGCTCGGGAGCAGTACTTC.

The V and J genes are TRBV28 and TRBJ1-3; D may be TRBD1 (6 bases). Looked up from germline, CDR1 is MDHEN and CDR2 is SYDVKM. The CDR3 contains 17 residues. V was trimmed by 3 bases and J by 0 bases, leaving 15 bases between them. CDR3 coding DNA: TGTGCCAGCAGTTTTTGGGACATAAGTCGCTCTGGAAACACCATATATTTT. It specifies CASSFWDISRSGNTIYF.

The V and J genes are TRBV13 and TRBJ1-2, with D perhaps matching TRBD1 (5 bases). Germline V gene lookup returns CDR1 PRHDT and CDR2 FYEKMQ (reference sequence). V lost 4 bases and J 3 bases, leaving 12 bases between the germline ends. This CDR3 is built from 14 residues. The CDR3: CASSSRGSDYGYTF. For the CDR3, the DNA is TGTGCCAGCAGCTCGAGGGGATCGGACTATGGCTACACCTTC.

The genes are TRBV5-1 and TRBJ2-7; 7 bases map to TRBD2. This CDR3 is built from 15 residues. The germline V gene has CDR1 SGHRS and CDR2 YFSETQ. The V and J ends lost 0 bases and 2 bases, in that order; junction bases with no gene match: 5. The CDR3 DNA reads TGCGCCAGCAGCTTGGGGACTAGGCTCACCTACGAGCAGTACTTC. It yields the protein CASSLGTRLTYEQYF.

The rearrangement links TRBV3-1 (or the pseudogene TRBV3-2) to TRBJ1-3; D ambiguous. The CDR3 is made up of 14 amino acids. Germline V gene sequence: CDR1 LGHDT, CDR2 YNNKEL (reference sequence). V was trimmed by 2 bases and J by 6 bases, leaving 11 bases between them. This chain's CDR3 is CASSQSGPENTIYF. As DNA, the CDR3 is TGTGCCAGCAGCCAATCCGGGCCAGAAAACACCATATATTTT.

As DNA, the CDR3 is TGTGCCAGCAGTTTAGGGACAGGGAGACGGTACGAGCAGTACTTC. Its translation is CASSLGTGRRYEQYF. The V gene is TRBV27, the J gene TRBJ2-7; TRBD1 matches at 9 bases. This CDR3 has 15 amino acids. Per the germline V gene, CDR1 is MNHEY and CDR2 is SMNVEV (reference sequence). The trim removed 2 bases at V and 4 bases at J, leaving 6 bases unmatched.

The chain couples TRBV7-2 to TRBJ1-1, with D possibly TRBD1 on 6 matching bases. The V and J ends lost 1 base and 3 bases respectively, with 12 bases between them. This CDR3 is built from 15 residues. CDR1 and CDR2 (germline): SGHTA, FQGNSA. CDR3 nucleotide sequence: TGTGCCAGCAGCTTAGGGGGGCGGGGAGACACTGAAGCTTTCTTT. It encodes CASSLGGRGDTEAFF.

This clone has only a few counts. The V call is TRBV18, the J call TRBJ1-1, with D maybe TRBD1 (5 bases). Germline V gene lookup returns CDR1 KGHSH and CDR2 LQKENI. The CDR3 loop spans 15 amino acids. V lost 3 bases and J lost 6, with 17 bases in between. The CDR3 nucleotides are TGTGCCAGCTCACCCGTCCCCGACAGAGGCTCTGAAGCTTTCTTT. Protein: CASSPVPDRGSEAFF.

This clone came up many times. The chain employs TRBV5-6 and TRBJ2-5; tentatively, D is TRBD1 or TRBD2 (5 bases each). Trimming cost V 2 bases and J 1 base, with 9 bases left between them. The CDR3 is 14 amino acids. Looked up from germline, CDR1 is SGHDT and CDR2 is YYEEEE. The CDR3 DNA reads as TGTGCCAGCAGCTTATCAGGGAGCCAAGAGACCCAGTACTTC. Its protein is CASSLSGSQETQYF.

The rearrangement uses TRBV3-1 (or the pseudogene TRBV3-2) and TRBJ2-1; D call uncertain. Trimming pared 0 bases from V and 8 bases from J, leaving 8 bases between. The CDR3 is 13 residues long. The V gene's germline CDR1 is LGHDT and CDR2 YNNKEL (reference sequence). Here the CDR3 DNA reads TGTGCCAGCAGCCAAGAACCGGGCGATGAGCAGTTCTTC. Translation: CASSQEPGDEQFF.

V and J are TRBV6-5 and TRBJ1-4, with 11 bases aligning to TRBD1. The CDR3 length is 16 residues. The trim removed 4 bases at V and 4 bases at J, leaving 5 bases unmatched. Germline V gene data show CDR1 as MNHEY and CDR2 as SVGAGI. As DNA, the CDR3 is TGTGCCAGCAGTTTGGGGGACAGGGGGATTAATGAAAAACTGTTTTTT. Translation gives CASSLGDRGINEKLFF.

CDR3 loop: CASRSGGNSYNSPLHF. The CDR3, as DNA: TGTGCCAGCAGGAGCGGGGGGAACTCCTATAATTCACCCCTCCACTTT. V gene TRBV9 combines with J gene TRBJ1-6; D possibly corresponds to TRBD1 (5 bases). Trimming took off 5 bases at V and 0 bases at J, with 12 bases between the two ends. The CDR3 length is 16 residues. In germline, CDR1 is SGDLS, CDR2 YYNGEE.

CDR3 DNA sequence: TGTGCCATCAGTGAGTCGGCGGTTAGCAATCAGCCCCAGCATTTT. Its protein product is CAISESAVSNQPQHF. The chain recombines TRBV10-3 with TRBJ1-5; D is unclear. Trimming took off 0 bases at V and 0 bases at J, with 6 bases between the two ends. CDR3 size: 15 residues. The germline CDR1 and CDR2 sequences are ENHRY and SYGVKD.

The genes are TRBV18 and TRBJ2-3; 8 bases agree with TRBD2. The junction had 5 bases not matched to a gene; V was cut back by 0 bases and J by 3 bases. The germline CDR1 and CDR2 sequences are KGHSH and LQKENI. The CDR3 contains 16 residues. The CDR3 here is CASSPPSGGMTDTQYF. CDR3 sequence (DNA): TGTGCCAGCTCACCACCGAGCGGGGGTATGACAGATACGCAGTATTTT. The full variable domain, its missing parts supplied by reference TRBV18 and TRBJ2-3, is NAGVMQNPRHLVRRRGQEARLRCSPMKGHSHVYWYRQLPEEGLKFMVYLQKENIIDESGMPKERFSAEFPKEGPSILRIQQVVRGDSAAYFCASSPPSGGMTDTQYFGPGTRLTVL.

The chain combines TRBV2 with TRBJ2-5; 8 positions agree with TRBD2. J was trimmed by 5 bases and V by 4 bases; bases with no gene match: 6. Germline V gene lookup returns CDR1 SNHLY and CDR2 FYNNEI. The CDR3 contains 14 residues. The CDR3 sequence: CASSVQRGRETQYF. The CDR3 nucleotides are TGTGCCAGCAGTGTTCAGCGGGGGAGGGAGACCCAGTACTTC. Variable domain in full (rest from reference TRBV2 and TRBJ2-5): EPEVTQTPSHQVTQMGQEVILRCVPISNHLYFYWYRQILGQKVEFLVSFYNNEISEKSEIFDDQFSVERPDGSNFTLKIRSTKLEDSAMYFCASSVQRGRETQYFGPGTRLLVL.

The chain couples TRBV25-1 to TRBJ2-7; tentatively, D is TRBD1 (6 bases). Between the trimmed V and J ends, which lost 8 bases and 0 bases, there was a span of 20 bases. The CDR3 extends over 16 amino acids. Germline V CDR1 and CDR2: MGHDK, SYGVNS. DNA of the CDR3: TGTGCCAGCCGATTAGAACACAGGGCCTACTCCTACGAGCAGTACTTC. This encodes CASRLEHRAYSYEQYF.

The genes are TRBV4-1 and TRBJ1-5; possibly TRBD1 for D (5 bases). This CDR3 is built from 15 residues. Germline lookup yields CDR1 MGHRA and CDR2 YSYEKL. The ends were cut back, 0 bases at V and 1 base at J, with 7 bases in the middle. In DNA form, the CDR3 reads TGCGCCAGCAGCCAAGATCGGGACAGCAATCAGCCCCAGCATTTT. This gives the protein CASSQDRDSNQPQHF.

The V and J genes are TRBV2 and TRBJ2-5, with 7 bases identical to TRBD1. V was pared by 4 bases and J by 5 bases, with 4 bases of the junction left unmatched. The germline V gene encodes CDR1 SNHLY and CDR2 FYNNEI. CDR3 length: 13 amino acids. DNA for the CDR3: TGTGCCAGCAGTGGGGACAGTTGGGAGACCCAGTACTTC. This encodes CASSGDSWETQYF.

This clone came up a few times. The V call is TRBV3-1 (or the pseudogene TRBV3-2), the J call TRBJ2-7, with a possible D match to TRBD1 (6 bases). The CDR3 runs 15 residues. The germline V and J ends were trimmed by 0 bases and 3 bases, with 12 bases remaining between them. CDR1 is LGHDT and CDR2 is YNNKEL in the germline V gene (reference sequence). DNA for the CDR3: TGTGCCAGCAGCCAAGATGGGGGCGTTATCTACGAGCAGTACTTC. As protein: CASSQDGGVIYEQYF.

CDR3: CASSQDSGRASPLHF. CDR3 bases: TGCGCCAGCAGCCAAGATTCTGGGAGGGCTTCACCCCTCCACTTT. V gene TRBV4-1 combines with J gene TRBJ1-6; D remains unclear. Per germline, CDR1 MGHRA and CDR2 YSYEKL. Trimming removed 0 bases at V and 9 bases at J, with 12 bases between. There are 15 residues in the CDR3.

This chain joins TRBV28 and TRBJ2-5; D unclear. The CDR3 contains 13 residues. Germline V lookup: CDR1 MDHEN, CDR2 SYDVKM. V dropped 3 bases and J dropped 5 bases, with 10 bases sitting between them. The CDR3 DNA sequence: TGTGCCAGCAGTTTGGCCACCTGGGAGACCCAGTACTTC. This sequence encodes CASSLATWETQYF.

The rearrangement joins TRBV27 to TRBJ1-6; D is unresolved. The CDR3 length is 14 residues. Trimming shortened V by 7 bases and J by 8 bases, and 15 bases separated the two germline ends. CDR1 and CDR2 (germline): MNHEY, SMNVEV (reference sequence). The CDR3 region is CASTFGSQHSPLHF. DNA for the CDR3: TGTGCCAGCACTTTCGGGTCGCAGCATTCACCCCTCCACTTT.

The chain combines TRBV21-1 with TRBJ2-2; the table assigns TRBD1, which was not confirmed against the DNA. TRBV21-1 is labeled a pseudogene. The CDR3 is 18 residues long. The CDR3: CASSKGPDRRKNTGELFF. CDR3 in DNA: TGTGCCAGCAGCAAAGGGCCGGACAGGAGGAAGAACACCGGGGAGCTGTTTTTT.

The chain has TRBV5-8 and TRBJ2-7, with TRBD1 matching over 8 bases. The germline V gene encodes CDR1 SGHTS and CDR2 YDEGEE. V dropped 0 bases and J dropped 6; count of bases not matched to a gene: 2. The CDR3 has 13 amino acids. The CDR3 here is CASSLDRGTEQYF. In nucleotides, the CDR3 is TGTGCCAGCAGCTTGGACAGGGGGACCGAGCAGTACTTC.

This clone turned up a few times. Written as DNA, the CDR3 is TGTGCCAGCAGTGAAACTAGCGGGGGGGCAGATACGCAGTATTTT. Its protein product is CASSETSGGADTQYF. The rearrangement uses TRBV6-1 and TRBJ2-3; 13 positions agree with TRBD2. V dropped 2 bases and J dropped 4; count of bases not matched to a gene: 0. CDR3 length: 15 residues. CDR1 is MNHNS and CDR2 is SASEGT in the germline V gene.

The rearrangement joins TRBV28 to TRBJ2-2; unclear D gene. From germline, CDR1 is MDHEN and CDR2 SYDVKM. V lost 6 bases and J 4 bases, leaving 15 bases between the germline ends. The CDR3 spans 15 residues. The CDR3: CASRVAGHTTGELFF. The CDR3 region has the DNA TGTGCCAGCAGAGTCGCCGGCCATACCACCGGGGAGCTGTTTTTT.

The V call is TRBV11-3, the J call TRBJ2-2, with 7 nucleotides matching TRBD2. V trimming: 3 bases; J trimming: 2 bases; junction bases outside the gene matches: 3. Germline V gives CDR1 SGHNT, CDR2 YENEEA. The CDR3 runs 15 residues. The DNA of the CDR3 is TGTGCCAGCAGCTTTGGCGGGGGAAACACCGGGGAGCTGTTTTTT. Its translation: CASSFGGGNTGELFF.

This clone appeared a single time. DNA of the CDR3: TGTGCCAGCAGCGGCTTGACAGGGGGAACTGAAGCTTTCTTT. It codes for CASSGLTGGTEAFF. The chain has TRBV9 and TRBJ1-1; 9 bases fit TRBD1. Germline V gives CDR1 SGDLS, CDR2 YYNGEE. The V and J ends lost 3 bases and 5 bases, in that order; junction bases with no gene match: 5. CDR3 length equals 14 residues. Based on the CDR3 plus reference TRBV9 and TRBJ1-1, the full variable domain is DSGVTQTPKHLITATGQRVTLRCSPRSGDLSVYWYQQSLDQGLQFLIQYYNGEERAKGNILERFSAQQFPDLHSELNLSSLELGDSALYFCASSGLTGGTEAFFGQGTRLTVV.